This T cell receptor (beta chain) was documented in a study of vaccination effects on CD4 cells after COVID-19. Background on the study: Wells of a few million PBMC each were grown with 10 IU/ml IL-2 and approximately 10 ug/ml peptides. Overall study results and limits: Clones that were induced by infection or by vaccine showed marked contraction late after vaccination.

A 10-day culture period preceded the isolation of CD4+ T cells. Participants completed two doses of the BNT162b2 or mRNA-1273 vaccine. People in the vaccine group had not been infected with SARS-CoV-2 before, and their nucleocapsid antibodies were negative. Libraries were prepared by immunoSEQ multiplex PCR; TCRdb keeps only in-frame clonotypes and omits some of them. The table shows approximately 38,000 clones, with about 63% occurring only once. As to this clone: Its antigen is not known.

V dropped 4 bases and J dropped 1 base, with 10 bases sitting between them. The CDR3 consists of 14 residues. Germline V CDR1 and CDR2: ENHRY, SYGVKD. This chain uses TRBV10-3 with TRBJ2-5, with D hard to call. The sequence was collected from a human donor who received a COVID-19 vaccine. This sample comprised CD4+ T cells from PBMCs cultured without peptide, obtained after COVID-19 vaccination. In DNA, the CDR3 is TGTGCCATCAGTGTTTCGGCCGCCCAAGAGACCCAGTACTTC. Amino acid sequence: CAISVSAAQETQYF.